This T cell receptor (beta chain) was obtained from a study of Graves' ophthalmopathy and Graves' hyperthyroidism. The V segment lost 4 bases and the J segment 7 bases; nucleotides outside the gene matches: 8. Germline V gene lookup returns CDR1 SGHVS and CDR2 FQNEAQ. The CDR3 extends over 14 amino acids. Transcripts of RNA were the source for amplifying TCR beta CDR3 regions. An opening RT-PCR round employed HTBI primers and preceded a second-round multiplex PCR. TCRdb reprocessed the multiplex PCR reads via MiXCR and lists one record per CDR3 protein. This sample has about 400,000 distinct CDR3 sequences, with about 21% found just once. This clonotype was detected many times. Exclusion applied to patients with other autoimmune diseases, uncontrolled infections, pregnancy or lactation. Thyroid ultrasound, orbital computed tomography, TRAb, serum thyroxine and clinical symptoms formed the basis of diagnosis.

J is TRBJ2-7 and V is TRBV7-8, with 9 bases matching TRBD1. Sequencing was performed on peripheral blood. The TCR comes from a woman aged 18 to 35 with stable Graves' hyperthyroidism. CDR3 nucleotide sequence: TGTGCCAGCAGCTACGCCGGGACAGGGTATGAGCAGTACTTC. Its translation: CASSYAGTGYEQYF. Supplemented by reference TRBV7-8 and TRBJ2-7, the full variable domain reads GAGVSQSPRYKVAKRGQDVALRCDPISGHVSLFWYQQALGQGPEFLTYFQNEAQLDKSGLPSDRFFAERPEGSVSTLKIQRTQQEDSAVYLCASSYAGTGYEQYFGPGTRLTVT.